A selection of T cell receptor beta chains follows, all from one sample in a study of CD8+ T cells in alopecia areata. Profiling relied on immunoSEQ multiplex PCR, and the TCRdb table lists in-frame clones only, not all of them. The repertoire has roughly 150,000 clones, roughly 60% of them found once; the top ten carry around 4.8%. What was sequenced was CD4+ T cells sorted from blood. The receptors derive from a human donor in good health. The CDR3 runs from the conserved cysteine through the conserved F or W. The D gene is left open where the match is weak. Size is stated for part of the rows, as once, few or many counts, or as a class when the clone is expanded.

cdr3_nt	cdr3_aa	d_call	v_call	clone_size	j_call
TGTGCCAGCAGCCCCCCCGGGCCGCAAGAGACCCAGTACTTC	CASSPPGPQETQYF	NA	TRBV7-2	few	TRBJ2-5
TGCAGCGTTCTCGAACTCCAGGATCGCGGTGAGGATACGCAGTATTTT	CSVLELQDRGEDTQYF	NA	TRBV29-1	NA	TRBJ2-3
TGTGCCAGCAGCCTGAACTACGGCTCCTACAATGAGCAGTTCTTC	CASSLNYGSYNEQFF	NA	TRBV7-2	NA	TRBJ2-1
TGTGCCAGCAGCTCGGGGGGGCTGAGGACCGGGGAGCTGTTTTTT	CASSSGGLRTGELFF	TRBD2	TRBV7-8	many	TRBJ2-2
TGTGCCAGCAGTTTAGCCGGGACACGACTAATCACTGAAGCTTTCTTT	CASSLAGTRLITEAFF	NA	TRBV6-5	NA	TRBJ1-1
TGTGCCTGGAAGACAGGGGACGGGCCCCAGCATTTT	CAWKTGDGPQHF	TRBD1	TRBV30	NA	TRBJ1-5
TGTGCCACCAGCAGGATCGTTAGATACAATGAGCAGTTCTTC	CATSRIVRYNEQFF	NA	TRBV15	few	TRBJ2-1
TGTGCCAGCAGGAGCCTAGCGGGGCGCACAGATACGCAGTATTTT	CASRSLAGRTDTQYF	TRBD2	TRBV7-2	NA	TRBJ2-3
TGCGCCAGCAGCCTAGCGGGAAGTCAAAATGAGCAGTTCTTC	CASSLAGSQNEQFF	TRBD2	TRBV5-1	once	TRBJ2-1
TGTGCCACCAGCAGGAGCTCCTCCGGGACAGGGAATGAAAAACTGTTTTTT	CATSRSSSGTGNEKLFF	TRBD1	TRBV15	few	TRBJ1-4
TGCGCCAGCAGCTTTACTAGCGGGAGGCCAGATACGCAGTATTTT	CASSFTSGRPDTQYF	TRBD2	TRBV5-1	NA	TRBJ2-3
TGCGCCAGCAGCACGGGACTACAAGAGACCCAGTACTTC	CASSTGLQETQYF	TRBD2	TRBV5-1	NA	TRBJ2-5
TGTGCCAGCAGTTACACGACGGGGATCAATCAGCCCCAGCATTTT	CASSYTTGINQPQHF	NA	TRBV6-5	NA	TRBJ1-5
TGTGCCAGCAGGGAAACAGGGCTTCGAAACACCATATATTTT	CASRETGLRNTIYF	NA	TRBV2	NA	TRBJ1-3